This T cell receptor beta chain was captured by sequencing in a study of blood T cell repertoires in COVID-19. Overall study: Donors in the United States, Italy and Spain gave samples during acute or convalescent COVID-19. Sample material is recorded as cDNA or gDNA derived from T cells, B-cell-depleted T cells, or PBMCs.

In germline, CDR1 is MDHEN, CDR2 SYDVKM. The length of the CDR3 is 12 residues. Deletions cut 5 bases from V and 5 bases from J, with 9 bases between. In the original processing: By means of reference gene primer amplification, nucleated cell counts were estimated. The assay was immunoSEQ multiplex PCR, and TCRdb's table has in-frame clones only and misses some. V, J and clone size reflect that table, while D and trimming were determined from the DNA. The sample consists of about 210,000 clones, approximately 81% of them appearing once. This clonotype was obtained from a woman in her forties or fifties with acute COVID-19. Sequencing used PBMCs or T cells enriched from blood (not recorded which). The chain couples TRBV28 to TRBJ1-2; no definite D call. The CDR3 loop is CASSVQLYGYTF. CDR3 nucleotides: TGTGCCAGCAGTGTACAGCTGTATGGCTACACCTTC.